These 24 T cell receptor beta chains originate from one sample sequenced in a study of blood T cell repertoires in COVID-19. Method: immunoSEQ multiplex PCR; TCRdb's copy keeps in-frame clones and lacks some. The table includes 380,000 or so clones, over 65% detected once. Sequences were obtained from peripheral blood. These receptors originate from a human donor with acute or convalescent COVID-19. The donor label of this sample is uncertain.

This chain joins TRBV2 and TRBJ1-2; D not resolved. V was pared by 7 bases and J by 4 bases, with 16 bases between. Per the germline V gene, CDR1 is SNHLY and CDR2 is FYNNEI. The CDR3 has 14 amino acids. The CDR3 loop reads CASILGVIPYGYTF. The DNA for the CDR3 is TGTGCCAGCATCCTCGGGGTGATACCCTATGGCTACACCTTC.

Turning to this clone: At one boundary the junction diverges from the germline segment, which might be a read error. The chain is built from TRBV3-1 (or the pseudogene TRBV3-2) and TRBJ2-4; D is perhaps TRBD2 (6 bases). The CDR3 consists of 12 residues. The V gene's germline CDR1 is LGHDT and CDR2 YNNKEL (reference sequence). CDR3: CASSRPPGLIVF. Here the CDR3 DNA reads TGTGCCAGCTCTAGGCCGCCGGGACTTATAGTCTTC.

The table lists this clone with a count of one. This sequence joins TRBV2 and TRBJ2-3; TRBD1 matches 10 bases. The CDR3 runs to 13 residues. The germline gives CDR1 SNHLY, CDR2 FYNNEI. The junction had 2 bases not matched to a gene; V was cut back by 6 bases and J by 5 bases. CDR3 amino acids: CASSGTGVDTQYF. DNA of the CDR3: TGTGCCAGCAGCGGGACAGGGGTAGATACGCAGTATTTT.

This chain connects TRBV10-2 to TRBJ1-1; 7 bases agree with TRBD1. Germline assignment: CDR1 WSHSY and CDR2 SAAADI. The CDR3 consists of 12 residues. The trim removed 6 bases at V and 11 bases at J, leaving 9 bases unmatched. This CDR3 reads CASSPTGVEAFF. Written as DNA, the CDR3 is TGCGCCAGCAGCCCTACAGGGGTCGAGGCTTTCTTT.

The chain recombines TRBV28 with TRBJ2-7, with 8 bases fitting TRBD1. The CDR3 totals 13 residues. CDR1 and CDR2 (germline): MDHEN, SYDVKM. V shed 7 bases, J shed 3 bases, and the junction held 5 bases outside the gene matches. CDR3 residues: CASKLDRVYEQYF. CDR3 sequence (DNA): TGTGCCAGCAAACTGGACAGGGTCTACGAGCAGTACTTC.

This chain links TRBV18 with TRBJ1-3, with a possible D match to TRBD1 (6 bases). CDR3 length: 15 residues. Looked up from germline, CDR1 is KGHSH and CDR2 is LQKENI. The V end lost 2 bases, the J end lost 3 bases, and 11 bases lay between the germline ends. The CDR3 sequence is CASSPWDIRGNTIYF. Here the CDR3 DNA reads TGTGCCAGCTCACCATGGGACATTCGTGGAAACACCATATATTTT.

The chain is built from TRBV27 and TRBJ2-3; TRBD1 matches 7 bases. J gave up 6 bases and V 6 bases, and 9 bases lay outside the gene matches. Germline values: CDR1 MNHEY, CDR2 SMNVEV (reference sequence). The CDR3 length is 14 residues. The CDR3 protein is CASRRTGVRDTQYF. The CDR3 DNA is TGTGCCAGCAGAAGAACAGGGGTACGGGATACGCAGTATTTT.

CDR3 region: CASGLGGGSYTQYF. The CDR3 DNA sequence: TGTGCTAGTGGTTTAGGAGGGGGCTCTTACACGCAGTATTTT. The genes are TRBV12-5 and TRBJ2-3; possible D gene TRBD1, 7 bases. With 3 bases removed from V and 9 bases from J, the gap between germline ends came to 16 bases. Germline V gives CDR1 LGHNT, CDR2 FRNRAP. The CDR3 length is 14 residues.

The V gene is TRBV5-1, the J gene TRBJ1-4, with TRBD1 as a possible D gene (6 bases). The germline V gene encodes CDR1 SGHRS and CDR2 YFSETQ. The CDR3 spans 15 residues. V shed 2 bases and J shed 6 bases, with 14 bases lying between them. CDR3 coding DNA: TGCGCCAGCAGCTTCGGGGGGCAGAGGTATGAAAAACTGTTTTTT. Its translation: CASSFGGQRYEKLFF.

The rearrangement uses TRBV19 and TRBJ2-7; 7 nucleotides match TRBD2. Per the germline V gene, CDR1 is LNHDA and CDR2 is SQIVND (reference sequence). The CDR3 spans 13 residues. After removal of 7 bases from V and 5 bases from J, the junction contained 8 bases not matched to a gene. The CDR3 DNA reads TGTGCCAGTAAAGGGGAGGGAGGACACGAGCAGTACTTC. Translation: CASKGEGGHEQYF.

The J gene is TRBJ1-5, the V gene TRBV29-1, with D perhaps matching TRBD1 (6 bases). The CDR3 runs to 13 residues. V was pared by 4 bases and J by 5 bases, with 12 bases between. CDR1 is SQVTM, CDR2 ANQGSEA, per germline. The CDR3 nucleotides are TGCAGCGTTGGTGTTAACAGGGATCAGCCCCAGCATTTT. This gives the protein CSVGVNRDQPQHF.

The CDR3 is CSASGHVSQETQYF. The CDR3 nucleotides read TGCAGTGCTAGTGGACACGTCTCCCAAGAGACCCAGTACTTC. The chain uses TRBV20-1 and TRBJ2-5; D is perhaps TRBD1 (5 bases). This CDR3 has 14 amino acids. Trimming left V 3 bases short and J 1 base short, with 12 bases between. Germline CDR1 reads DFQATT; CDR2 reads SNEGSKA (reference sequence).

The chain couples TRBV27 to TRBJ2-5; 13 nucleotides match TRBD2. This CDR3 has 16 residues. Trimming took 5 bases from V and 5 from J; bases not matched to a gene: 8. The germline V gene has CDR1 MNHEY and CDR2 SMNVEV (reference sequence). In DNA, the CDR3 is TGTGCCAGCAGTCCCCGGGGACTAGCGGGATTGGAGACCCAGTACTTC. This translates into CASSPRGLAGLETQYF.

The genes are TRBV7-7 and TRBJ2-1, with D tentatively TRBD2 (6 bases). The germline gives CDR1 SSHAT, CDR2 FNYEAQ (reference sequence). Trimming stripped 3 bases from V and 1 base from J, with 10 bases between. There are 15 residues in the CDR3. The CDR3 reads CASSFGGLSYNEQFF. The DNA of the CDR3 is TGTGCCAGCAGCTTCGGGGGTCTATCCTACAATGAGCAGTTCTTC.

V is TRBV10-3 and J is TRBJ2-5, with TRBD1 identical over 8 bases. The CDR3 has 14 amino acids. The trim removed 9 bases at V and 5 bases at J, leaving 11 bases unmatched. Germline V gene data show CDR1 as ENHRY and CDR2 as SYGVKD. As DNA, the CDR3 is TGTGCCATATCCCAGGGGGCGTCGTCGGAGACCCAGTACTTC. As protein: CAISQGASSETQYF.

For the CDR3, the DNA is TGTGCCAGTAGTTCCGTACTAGCGGGAGGGCCCATCGAGCAGTACTTC. It encodes CASSSVLAGGPIEQYF. This chain joins TRBV19 and TRBJ2-7; TRBD2 matches at 13 bases. V lost 5 bases to trimming and J lost 6 bases; unmatched junction nucleotides: 10. Germline assignment: CDR1 LNHDA and CDR2 SQIVND (reference sequence). This CDR3 contains 16 residues.

This clone was counted a single time. The chain joins TRBV25-1 to TRBJ1-1; D perhaps matches TRBD1 (6 bases). This CDR3 is built from 15 residues. The germline CDR1 and CDR2 sequences are MGHDK and SYGVNS. The V and J ends lost 2 bases and 1 base respectively, with 11 bases between them. The CDR3 DNA reads TGTGCCAGCAGTGAACTTGGGGGGGCGAACACTGAAGCTTTCTTT. Its translation is CASSELGGANTEAFF.

The rearrangement uses TRBV19 and TRBJ2-2; no clear D gene. Trimming stripped 9 bases from V and 0 bases from J, with 14 bases between. Per the germline V gene, CDR1 is LNHDA and CDR2 is SQIVND (reference sequence). This CDR3 region has 15 residues. For the CDR3, the DNA is TGTGCCAGCTCAATAGCCGGAGCGAACACCGGGGAGCTGTTTTTT. Translated, it gives CASSIAGANTGELFF.

The chain combines TRBV4-2 with TRBJ2-7; the D gene is possibly TRBD1 (5 bases). V lost 0 bases to trimming and J lost 6 bases, with 15 bases between them. CDR1 and CDR2 from the germline V gene are LGHNA and YNFKEQ. The CDR3 loop spans 15 amino acids. The CDR3 here is CASSQEVGRQLEQYF. The CDR3 DNA reads as TGTGCCAGCAGCCAAGAGGTGGGGCGACAGCTCGAGCAGTACTTC.

This clone was picked up one time. V and J are TRBV4-1 and TRBJ1-4; possible D gene TRBD1, 5 bases. Trimming cost V 3 bases and J 0 bases, with 11 bases left between them. The germline V gene encodes CDR1 MGHRA and CDR2 YSYEKL. The CDR3 loop spans 16 amino acids. As DNA, the CDR3 is TGCGCCAGCAGCCAGCCAGGGAGGGCAACTAATGAAAAACTGTTTTTT. Its protein is CASSQPGRATNEKLFF.

This sequence joins TRBV2 and TRBJ1-4; D is perhaps TRBD1 (6 bases). Germline CDR1 reads SNHLY; CDR2 reads FYNNEI. V dropped 1 base and J dropped 8 bases, with 14 bases sitting between them. The CDR3 covers 15 residues. CDR3 nucleotide sequence: TGTGCCAGCAGTGAAGAACAGGGCATAACAGAAAAACTGTTTTTT. The encoded protein is CASSEEQGITEKLFF.

CDR3 DNA sequence: TGTGCCAGCAGCTTAGCGTCAGCGGGAGAGCAGTACTTC. Its translation is CASSLASAGEQYF. The chain combines TRBV7-9 with TRBJ2-7; 7 bases are shared with TRBD2. The germline CDR1 and CDR2 sequences are SEHNR and FQNEAQ (reference sequence). With 0 bases clipped from V and 7 bases from J, the junction kept 3 bases outside the gene matches. This CDR3 has 13 amino acids.

The rearrangement uses TRBV2 and TRBJ2-7; D remains ambiguous. V dropped 2 bases and J dropped 3 bases, with 5 bases sitting between them. The CDR3 contains 12 residues. CDR1 is SNHLY, CDR2 FYNNEI, per germline. The CDR3 nucleotides read TGTGCCAGCAGTGAATCCTACTACGAGCAGTACTTC. It encodes CASSESYYEQYF. Full variable domain (outside the CDR3, taken from reference TRBV2 and TRBJ2-7): EPEVTQTPSHQVTQMGQEVILRCVPISNHLYFYWYRQILGQKVEFLVSFYNNEISEKSEIFDDQFSVERPDGSNFTLKIRSTKLEDSAMYFCASSESYYEQYFGPGTRLTVT.

The rearrangement uses TRBV18 and TRBJ1-4; 9 nucleotides match TRBD1. The CDR3 runs 14 residues. Per germline, CDR1 KGHSH and CDR2 LQKENI. The V segment lost 2 bases and the J segment 5 bases; nucleotides outside the gene matches: 0. CDR3 coding DNA: TGTGCCAGCTCACCAGACAGGGGGAATGAAAAACTGTTTTTT. Encoded protein: CASSPDRGNEKLFF.